This T cell receptor beta chain derives from a study of blood T cells in healthy people across ages. It was with a sample-barcoded 5' primer and a J-beta primer mix that a second PCR of roughly 7 to 12 cycles was run. TCRdb re-called the 5' RACE reads through MiXCR, storing one row per CDR3 protein. In the table there are around 1,000,000 distinct CDR3 sequences, 20% to 25% of which are singletons. The CDR3 runs to 14 residues. Germline V gene sequence: CDR1 DFQATT, CDR2 SNEGSKA (reference sequence). Trimming cost V 3 bases and J 3 bases, with 14 bases left between them. These data also formed part of another study, on T cells of mothers and their children. From that second work: Over 8.5 million TCR beta CDR3 reads were obtained from each mother, and about 3 million from each child. Pairs that are related and pairs that are unrelated have TCR recombination output shaped similarly by thymic selection.

This TCR was recovered from a girl aged 2 to 9 in good health. The specimen was blood. The V call is TRBV20-1, the J call TRBJ2-5; D is possibly TRBD2 (5 bases). The CDR3: CSASGSGKEETQYF. The CDR3 DNA sequence: TGCAGTGCTAGTGGTTCGGGGAAGGAAGAGACCCAGTACTTC.